These 14 T cell receptor beta chains came from one sample sequenced in a study of cytomegalovirus exposure and HLA in healthy donors (dated by TCRdb to 2015 to 2018). Libraries were constructed by the immunoSEQ multiplex PCR assay. For the multiplex PCR, a mixture combining 60 forward primers for TCR Vbeta segments and 13 reverse primers for TCR Jbeta segments was used. TCRdb provides this immuneACCESS table in a form limited to in-frame rearrangements. Some clones are lacking; in checked studies, under half of them reflect an unresolved V gene, and why the rest are absent is not known. Across this sample there are more than 85,000 clones, with around four fifths seen only once. About 1.9% of the sample is in the top ten clones. Sequencing was performed on PBMCs. The receptors were gathered from a boy aged 5-17 years in good health and CMV-seronegative.

As regards this clone: One junction end does not reproduce the germline sequence, and a read error may be involved. V is TRBV7-7 and J is TRBJ2-2; no definite D call. Germline CDR1 SSHAT, CDR2 FNYEAQ (reference sequence). The CDR3 contains 15 residues. For the CDR3, the DNA is TGTGCTAGCAGCGAGGTTTTAGGTGACACCGGGGAGCTGTTTTTT. Translation gives CASSEVLGDTGELFF.

The gene calls are TRBV4-1 and TRBJ1-4; D uncertain. Trimming took 0 bases from V and 1 from J, leaving 6 bases between them. The CDR3 is made up of 15 amino acids. CDR1 and CDR2 (germline): MGHRA, YSYEKL. In DNA, the CDR3 is TGCGCCAGCAGCCAAGAGGGAGTAACTAATGAAAAACTGTTTTTT. Its translation is CASSQEGVTNEKLFF.

The rearrangement joins TRBV11-2 to TRBJ2-1; 14 bases align to TRBD2. The CDR3 is 19 amino acids. Germline V gives CDR1 SGHAT, CDR2 FQNNGV. Unmatched junction bases numbered 9, after V lost 5 bases and J lost 0 bases. The CDR3 region has the DNA TGTGCCAGCAGCGAGGGGACTAGCGGGAGCGGGGGCTCCTACAATGAGCAGTTCTTC. This codes for CASSEGTSGSGGSYNEQFF.

The chain links TRBV29-1 to TRBJ2-7; D uncertain. The CDR3 is made up of 13 amino acids. Germline CDR1 reads SQVTM; CDR2 reads ANQGSEA. Between the trimmed V and J ends, which lost 8 bases and 3 bases, there was a span of 17 bases. Here the CDR3 reads CSLFYSANYEQYF. CDR3 coding DNA: TGCAGCCTATTCTACAGTGCTAACTACGAGCAGTACTTC.

This clone was found a few times. This rearrangement joins TRBV30 to TRBJ1-1; D is ambiguous. Trimming took off 1 base at V and 2 bases at J, with 11 bases between the two ends. Germline V gene sequence: CDR1 GTSNPN, CDR2 SVGIG (reference sequence). The length of the CDR3 is 14 residues. The DNA for the CDR3 is TGTGCCTGGAGTGCCGGGAACGGTAACACTGAAGCTTTCTTT. The encoded protein is CAWSAGNGNTEAFF.

The V and J genes are TRBV7-9 and TRBJ2-1; TRBD2 agrees at 11 bases. CDR1 is SEHNR, CDR2 FQNEAQ, per germline (reference sequence). After removal of 6 bases from V and 4 bases from J, the junction contained 2 bases not matched to a gene. This CDR3 spans 14 amino acids. CDR3 nucleotide sequence: TGTGCCAGCAGACTAGCGGGAGATTACAATGAGCAGTTCTTC. It specifies CASRLAGDYNEQFF. The full variable domain, in which reference TRBV7-9 and TRBJ2-1 provide the parts outside the CDR3, is DTGVSQNPRHKITKRGQNVTFRCDPISEHNRLYWYRQTLGQGPEFLTYFQNEAQLEKSRLLSDRFSAERPKGSFSTLEIQRTEQGDSAMYLCASRLAGDYNEQFFGPGTRLTVL.

In this sample, this clone turned up once. The conserved phenylalanine or tryptophan normally closing the CDR3 is absent here, so this likely arose from a read error. V is TRBV11-3 and J is TRBJ1-1; D possibly corresponds to TRBD1 (6 bases). Per the germline V gene, CDR1 is SGHNT and CDR2 is YENEEA. Trimming removed 3 bases from V and 4 bases from J, with 9 bases in between. This CDR3 has 13 residues. The CDR3 DNA is TGTGCCAGCAGCTTGGACAGCCGCACTGAAGCTTTCGTT. Its translation is CASSLDSRTEAFV.

This clone was counted between two and nine times. The chain employs TRBV7-2 and TRBJ1-2; D is possibly TRBD1 (5 bases). This CDR3 comprises 16 residues. Looked up from germline, CDR1 is SGHTA and CDR2 is FQGNSA. V lost 6 bases to trimming and J lost 7 bases, with 24 bases between them. CDR3 DNA: TGTGCCAGCAGTTACCTAGCGACAGCCTCCCGGGGTGGCTACACCTTC. Translating it yields CASSYLATASRGGYTF.

This CDR3 reads CASSPLAGVYEQYF. As DNA, the CDR3 is TGTGCCAGCTCACCCCTAGCGGGAGTTTACGAGCAGTACTTC. The V gene is TRBV18, the J gene TRBJ2-7; the match to TRBD2 covers 10 bases. Germline CDR1 reads KGHSH; CDR2 reads LQKENI. The CDR3 is 14 amino acids. V was pared by 3 bases and J by 4 bases, with 3 bases of the junction left unmatched. Full variable domain (remainder filled in from reference TRBV18 and TRBJ2-7): NAGVMQNPRHLVRRRGQEARLRCSPMKGHSHVYWYRQLPEEGLKFMVYLQKENIIDESGMPKERFSAEFPKEGPSILRIQQVVRGDSAAYFCASSPLAGVYEQYFGPGTRLTVT.

The gene calls are TRBV7-9 and TRBJ2-1; a weak D match, TRBD1 (5 bases). Trimming removed 3 bases from V and 0 bases from J, with 12 bases in between. There are 16 residues in the CDR3. Germline V CDR1 and CDR2: SEHNR, FQNEAQ (reference sequence). CDR3 bases: TGTGCCAGCAGCTTTCAGGGTGAGAGCTCCTACAATGAGCAGTTCTTC. Amino acids: CASSFQGESSYNEQFF.

This clone was counted once. The CDR3 bases are TGTGCCAGCAGCTTAGTTCTCGAGACCCAGTACTTC. This codes for CASSLVLETQYF. This sequence joins TRBV7-2 and TRBJ2-5; D is ambiguous. The CDR3 sequence is 12 residues long. In germline, CDR1 is SGHTA, CDR2 FQGNSA. V was clipped by 1 base and J by 5 bases, with 5 bases between them. Drawing the rest from reference TRBV7-2 and TRBJ2-5, the complete variable domain is GAGVSQSPSNKVTEKGKDVELRCDPISGHTALYWYRQSLGQGLEFLIYFQGNSAPDKSGLPSDRFSAERTGGSVSTLTIQRTQQEDSAVYLCASSLVLETQYFGPGTRLLVL.

This chain joins TRBV27 and TRBJ1-5, with 7 bases lining up with TRBD1. From germline, CDR1 is MNHEY and CDR2 SMNVEV (reference sequence). Germline trimming cut 6 bases from V and 0 bases from J; bases unmatched to any gene: 2. CDR3 length equals 14 residues. In DNA form, the CDR3 reads TGTGCCAGCAGCTACAGGGGTAGCAATCAGCCCCAGCATTTT. Its protein is CASSYRGSNQPQHF.

This sequence joins TRBV6-5 and TRBJ1-1; D is perhaps TRBD1 (5 bases). The CDR3 length is 14 residues. V was clipped by 2 bases and J by 1 base, with 8 bases between them. Germline V gives CDR1 MNHEY, CDR2 SVGAGI. The CDR3 nucleotides are TGTGCCAGCAGTTACGGGGGGGGGAACACTGAAGCTTTCTTT. Its translation is CASSYGGGNTEAFF.

The chain joins TRBV30 to TRBJ2-3; possibly TRBD2 for D (6 bases). Germline assignment: CDR1 GTSNPN and CDR2 SVGIG (reference sequence). Deletions cut 3 bases from V and 2 bases from J, with 18 bases between. This CDR3 is 16 amino acids long. The CDR3 DNA is TGTGCCTGGAGGGGGACTGGCCGAGGGTACACAGATACGCAGTATTTT. Translating gives CAWRGTGRGYTDTQYF. Supplemented by reference TRBV30 and TRBJ2-3, the full variable domain reads SQTIHQWPATLVQPVGSPLSLECTVEGTSNPNLYWYRQAAGRGLQLLFYSVGIGQISSEVPQNLSASRPQDRQFILSSKKLLLSDSGFYLCAWRGTGRGYTDTQYFGPGTRLTVL.